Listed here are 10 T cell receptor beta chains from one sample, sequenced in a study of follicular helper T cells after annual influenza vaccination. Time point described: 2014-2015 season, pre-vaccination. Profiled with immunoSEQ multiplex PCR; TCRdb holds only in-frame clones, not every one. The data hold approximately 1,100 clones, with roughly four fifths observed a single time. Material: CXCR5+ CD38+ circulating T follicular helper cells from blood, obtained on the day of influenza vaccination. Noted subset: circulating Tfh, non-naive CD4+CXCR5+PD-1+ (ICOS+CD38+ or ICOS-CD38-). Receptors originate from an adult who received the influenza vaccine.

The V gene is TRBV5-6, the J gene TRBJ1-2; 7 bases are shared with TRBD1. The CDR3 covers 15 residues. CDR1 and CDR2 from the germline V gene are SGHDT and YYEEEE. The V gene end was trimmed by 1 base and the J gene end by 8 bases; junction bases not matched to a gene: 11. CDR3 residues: CASSLLEGASYGYTF. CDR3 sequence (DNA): TGTGCCAGCAGCTTGCTTGAGGGGGCGTCATACGGCTACACCTTC.

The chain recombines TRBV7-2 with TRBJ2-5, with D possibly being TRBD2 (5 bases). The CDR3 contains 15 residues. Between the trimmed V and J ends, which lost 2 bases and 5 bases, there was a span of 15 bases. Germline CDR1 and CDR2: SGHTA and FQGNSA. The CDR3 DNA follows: TGTGCCAGCAGCTTAAACCCGGGGAATCGGGAGACCCAGTACTTC. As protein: CASSLNPGNRETQYF. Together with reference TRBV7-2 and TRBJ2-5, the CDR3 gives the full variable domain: GAGVSQSPSNKVTEKGKDVELRCDPISGHTALYWYRQSLGQGLEFLIYFQGNSAPDKSGLPSDRFSAERTGGSVSTLTIQRTQQEDSAVYLCASSLNPGNRETQYFGPGTRLLVL.

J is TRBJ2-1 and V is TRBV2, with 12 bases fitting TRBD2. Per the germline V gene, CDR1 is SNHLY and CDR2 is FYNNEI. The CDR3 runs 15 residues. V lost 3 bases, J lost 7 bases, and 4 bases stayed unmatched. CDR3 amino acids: CASSDPSGRENEQFF. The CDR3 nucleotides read TGTGCCAGCAGTGACCCTAGCGGGAGGGAAAATGAGCAGTTCTTC.

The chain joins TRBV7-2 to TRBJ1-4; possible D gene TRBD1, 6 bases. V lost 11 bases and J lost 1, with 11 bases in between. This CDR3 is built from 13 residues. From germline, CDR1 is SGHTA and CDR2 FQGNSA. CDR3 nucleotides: TGTGCCTCCTCCAGGGGAACTAATGAAAAACTGTTTTTT. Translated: CASSRGTNEKLFF. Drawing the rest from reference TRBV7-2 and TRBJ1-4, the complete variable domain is GAGVSQSPSNKVTEKGKDVELRCDPISGHTALYWYRQSLGQGLEFLIYFQGNSAPDKSGLPSDRFSAERTGGSVSTLTIQRTQQEDSAVYLCASSRGTNEKLFFGSGTQLSVL.

CDR3 DNA: TGTGCCAGCAGCTTAGAGGGGTATGGCAATGAGCAGTTCTTC. Protein: CASSLEGYGNEQFF. V and J are TRBV7-3 and TRBJ2-1; possibly TRBD1 or TRBD2 for D (5 bases each). Germline V gene sequence: CDR1 SGHTA, CDR2 FQGTGA. The CDR3 is 14 residues long. V shed 2 bases and J shed 6 bases, with 11 bases lying between them.

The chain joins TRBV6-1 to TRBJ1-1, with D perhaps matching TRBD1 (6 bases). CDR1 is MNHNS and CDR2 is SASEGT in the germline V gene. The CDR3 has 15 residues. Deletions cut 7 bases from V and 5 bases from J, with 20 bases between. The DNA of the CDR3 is TGTGCCAGCATCAAAACCCTTAGGGGGGAGACTGAAGCTTTCTTT. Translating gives CASIKTLRGETEAFF.

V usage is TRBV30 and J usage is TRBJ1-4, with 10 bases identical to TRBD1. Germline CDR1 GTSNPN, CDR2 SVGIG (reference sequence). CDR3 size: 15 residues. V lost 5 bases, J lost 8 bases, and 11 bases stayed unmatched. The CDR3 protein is CAWGTGAPRGEKLFF. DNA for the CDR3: TGTGCCTGGGGGACAGGGGCCCCTCGGGGAGAAAAACTGTTTTTT.

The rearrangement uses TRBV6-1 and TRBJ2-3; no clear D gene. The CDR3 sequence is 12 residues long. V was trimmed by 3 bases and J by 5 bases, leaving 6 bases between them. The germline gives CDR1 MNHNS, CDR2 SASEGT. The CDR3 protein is CASSDWRDTQYF. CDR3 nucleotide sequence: TGTGCCAGCAGTGATTGGAGAGATACGCAGTATTTT.

The CDR3 DNA reads as TGTGCCAGTAGTGAAACCGGGACTAGGGGCGAGCAGTACTTC. Encoded protein: CASSETGTRGEQYF. J is TRBJ2-7 and V is TRBV19, with 8 bases fitting TRBD2. CDR3 length: 14 amino acids. Germline values: CDR1 LNHDA, CDR2 SQIVND (reference sequence). Trimming took 5 bases from V and 6 from J; bases not matched to a gene: 9.

CDR3 loop: CATSRGQGADTQYF. In nucleotides, the CDR3 is TGTGCCACCAGCAGAGGACAGGGCGCAGATACGCAGTATTTT. The chain links TRBV15 to TRBJ2-3; TRBD1 agrees at 7 bases. Per the germline V gene, CDR1 is LNHNV and CDR2 is YYDKDF (reference sequence). V dropped 1 base and J dropped 4; count of bases not matched to a gene: 2. CDR3 length: 14 residues. The full variable domain, in which reference TRBV15 and TRBJ2-3 provide the parts outside the CDR3, is DAMVIQNPRYQVTQFGKPVTLSCSQTLNHNVMYWYQQKSSQAPKLLFHYYDKDFNNEADTPDNFQSRRPNTSFCFLDIRSPGLGDTAMYLCATSRGQGADTQYFGPGTRLTVL.